This T cell receptor (beta chain) was recovered during a study of brain T cells in children with intractable seizures. CDR1 is LNHDA, CDR2 SQIVND, per germline (reference sequence). The CDR3 length is 14 residues. V dropped 4 bases and J dropped 4 bases, with 14 bases sitting between them. This sample's time point: blood from clinic visit 5 months post-surgery; TSC patient then seizure free. Sequencing was limited to surgery cases with top T cell transcript signatures in brain tissue. Pre-surgery treatment included at least one anti-epileptic drug. Sequencing was performed with immunoSEQ multiplex PCR; in TCRdb, only in-frame clones are kept and a portion is missing. Of about 320,000 clones in the sample, 93% were seen once.

This TCR was sampled from a boy in the first two years of life with tuberous sclerosis and intractable seizures. Sequenced material: peripheral blood, taken less than 6 months after surgery. The gene calls are TRBV19 and TRBJ2-7; TRBD1 is a possible D gene (5 bases). In DNA form, the CDR3 reads TGTGCCAGTAGTACCTTAGCAGGGCGATACGAGCAGTACTTC. It codes for CASSTLAGRYEQYF.